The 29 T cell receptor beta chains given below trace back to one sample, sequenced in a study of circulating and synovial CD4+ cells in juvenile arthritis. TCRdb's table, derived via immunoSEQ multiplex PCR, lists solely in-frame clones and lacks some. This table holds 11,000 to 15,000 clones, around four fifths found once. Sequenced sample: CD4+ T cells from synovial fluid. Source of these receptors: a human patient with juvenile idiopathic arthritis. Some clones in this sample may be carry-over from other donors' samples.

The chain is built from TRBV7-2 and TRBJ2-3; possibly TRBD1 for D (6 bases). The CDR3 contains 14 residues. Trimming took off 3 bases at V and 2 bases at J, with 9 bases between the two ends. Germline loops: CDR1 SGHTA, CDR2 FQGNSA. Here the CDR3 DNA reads TGTGCCAGCAGCTTCAGGGGTGTCACAGATACGCAGTATTTT. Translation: CASSFRGVTDTQYF. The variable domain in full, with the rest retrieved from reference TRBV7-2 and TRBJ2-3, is GAGVSQSPSNKVTEKGKDVELRCDPISGHTALYWYRQSLGQGLEFLIYFQGNSAPDKSGLPSDRFSAERTGGSVSTLTIQRTQQEDSAVYLCASSFRGVTDTQYFGPGTRLTVL.

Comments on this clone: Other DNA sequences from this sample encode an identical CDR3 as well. The CDR3, as DNA: TGTGCCAGCAGTCCCACGATCAGCGGAGGAAGGGGGTTTCAGCCCCAGCATTTT. Protein product: CASSPTISGGRGFQPQHF. The chain employs TRBV28 and TRBJ1-5; weak D call: TRBD1 (6 bases). CDR1 is MDHEN and CDR2 is SYDVKM in the germline V gene. V was pared by 5 bases and J by 6 bases, with 26 bases between. This CDR3 has 18 amino acids.

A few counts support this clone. The CDR3 DNA reads TGTGCCAGCAGCCCGGACTTCCGGGTCTACGAGCAGTACTTC. Encoded protein: CASSPDFRVYEQYF. The chain couples TRBV7-9 to TRBJ2-7; maybe TRBD2 (5 bases). This CDR3 contains 14 residues. V was clipped by 5 bases and J by 3 bases, with 14 bases between them. The V gene's germline CDR1 is SEHNR and CDR2 FQNEAQ (reference sequence). Drawing the rest from reference TRBV7-9 and TRBJ2-7, the complete variable domain is DTGVSQNPRHKITKRGQNVTFRCDPISEHNRLYWYRQTLGQGPEFLTYFQNEAQLEKSRLLSDRFSAERPKGSFSTLEIQRTEQGDSAMYLCASSPDFRVYEQYFGPGTRLTVT.

The CDR3 DNA sequence: TGTGCCAGCAGTGGAGGGAATCAGCCCCAGCATTTT. Amino acid sequence: CASSGGNQPQHF. The rearrangement uses TRBV2 and TRBJ1-5, with D hard to call. CDR1 SNHLY and CDR2 FYNNEI come from the germline V gene. The CDR3 covers 12 residues. The ends were cut back, 4 bases at V and 4 bases at J, with 5 bases in the middle.

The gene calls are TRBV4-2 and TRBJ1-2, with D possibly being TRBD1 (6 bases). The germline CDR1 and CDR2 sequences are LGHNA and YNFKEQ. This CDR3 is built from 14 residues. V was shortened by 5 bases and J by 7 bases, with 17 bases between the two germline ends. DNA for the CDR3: TGTGCCAGCAGCTTTTCAGGGGAATCCGGTGGCTACACCTTC. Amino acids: CASSFSGESGGYTF.

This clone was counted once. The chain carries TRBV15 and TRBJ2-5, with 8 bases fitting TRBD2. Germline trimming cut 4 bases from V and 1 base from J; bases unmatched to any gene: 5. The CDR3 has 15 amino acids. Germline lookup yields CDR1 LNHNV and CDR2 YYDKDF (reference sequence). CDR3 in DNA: TGTGCCACCAGCATGGAGCGGGGGACCCAAGAGACCCAGTACTTC. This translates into CATSMERGTQETQYF. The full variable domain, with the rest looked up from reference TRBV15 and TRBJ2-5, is DAMVIQNPRYQVTQFGKPVTLSCSQTLNHNVMYWYQQKSSQAPKLLFHYYDKDFNNEADTPDNFQSRRPNTSFCFLDIRSPGLGDTAMYLCATSMERGTQETQYFGPGTRLLVL.

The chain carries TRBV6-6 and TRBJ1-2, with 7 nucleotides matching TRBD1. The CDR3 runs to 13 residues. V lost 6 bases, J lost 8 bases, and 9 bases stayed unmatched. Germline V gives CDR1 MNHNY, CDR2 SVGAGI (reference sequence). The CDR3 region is CASSSQGIMGYTF. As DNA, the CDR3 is TGTGCCAGCAGCTCACAGGGGATTATGGGCTACACCTTC.

The CDR3 here is CASTLNREGEKLFF. In DNA form, the CDR3 reads TGTGCCAGCACCCTAAACAGGGAAGGAGAAAAACTGTTTTTT. The V and J genes are TRBV6-1 and TRBJ1-4; perhaps TRBD1 as D (6 bases). V was pared by 7 bases and J by 8 bases, with 17 bases between. The CDR3 contains 14 residues. Germline V gives CDR1 MNHNS, CDR2 SASEGT.

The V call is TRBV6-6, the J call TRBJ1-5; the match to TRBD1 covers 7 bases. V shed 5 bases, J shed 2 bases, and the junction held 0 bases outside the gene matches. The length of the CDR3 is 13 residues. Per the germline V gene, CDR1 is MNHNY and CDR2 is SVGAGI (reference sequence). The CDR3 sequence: CASSDRGNQPQHF. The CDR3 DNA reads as TGTGCCAGCAGTGACAGGGGCAATCAGCCCCAGCATTTT.

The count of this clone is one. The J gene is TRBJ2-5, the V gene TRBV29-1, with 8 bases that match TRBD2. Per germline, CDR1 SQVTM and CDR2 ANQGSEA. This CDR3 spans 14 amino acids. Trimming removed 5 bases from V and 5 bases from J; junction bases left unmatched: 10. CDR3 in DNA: TGCAGCGTTAAGAGGGCGGGGGGCACGGAGACCCAGTACTTC. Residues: CSVKRAGGTETQYF.

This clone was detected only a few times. The CDR3 loop reads CASSLGQIRYNEQFF. The CDR3 DNA reads TGTGCCAGCAGCTTGGGGCAGATCCGCTACAATGAGCAGTTCTTC. The chain recombines TRBV5-6 with TRBJ2-1; no clear D gene. V was cut by 0 bases and J by 3 bases, with 10 bases left in between. Germline V CDR1 and CDR2: SGHDT, YYEEEE. The CDR3 is 15 residues long.

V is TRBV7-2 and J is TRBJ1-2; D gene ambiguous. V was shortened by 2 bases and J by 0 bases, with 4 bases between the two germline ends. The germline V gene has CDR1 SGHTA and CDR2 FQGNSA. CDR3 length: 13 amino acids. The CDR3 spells CASSLSSNYGYTF. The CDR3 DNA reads TGTGCCAGCAGCTTAAGCTCTAACTATGGCTACACCTTC.

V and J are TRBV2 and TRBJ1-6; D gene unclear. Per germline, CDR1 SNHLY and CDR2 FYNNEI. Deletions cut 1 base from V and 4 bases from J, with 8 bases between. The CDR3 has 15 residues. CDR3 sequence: CASSEDPAYNSPLHF. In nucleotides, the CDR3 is TGTGCCAGCAGTGAAGATCCAGCGTATAATTCACCCCTCCACTTT.

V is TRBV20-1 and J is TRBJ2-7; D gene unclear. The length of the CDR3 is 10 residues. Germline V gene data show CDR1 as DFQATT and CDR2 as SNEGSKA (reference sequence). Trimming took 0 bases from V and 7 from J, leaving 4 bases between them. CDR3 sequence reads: CSARDLEQYF. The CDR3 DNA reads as TGCAGTGCTAGAGATCTAGAGCAGTACTTC.

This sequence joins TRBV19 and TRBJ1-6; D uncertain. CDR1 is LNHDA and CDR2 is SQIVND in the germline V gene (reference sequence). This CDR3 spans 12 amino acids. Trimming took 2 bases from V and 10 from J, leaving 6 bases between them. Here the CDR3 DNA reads TGTGCCAGTAGTATACCCGGGTCACCCCTCCACTTT. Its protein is CASSIPGSPLHF.

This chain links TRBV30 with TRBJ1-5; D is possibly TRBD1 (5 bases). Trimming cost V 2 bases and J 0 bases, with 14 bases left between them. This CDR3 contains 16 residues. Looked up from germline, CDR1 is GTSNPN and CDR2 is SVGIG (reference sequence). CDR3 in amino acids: CAWSSGGTNSNQPQHF. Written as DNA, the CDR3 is TGTGCCTGGAGTTCGGGGGGGACTAATAGCAATCAGCCCCAGCATTTT. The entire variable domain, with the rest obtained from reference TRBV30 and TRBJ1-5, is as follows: SQTIHQWPATLVQPVGSPLSLECTVEGTSNPNLYWYRQAAGRGLQLLFYSVGIGQISSEVPQNLSASRPQDRQFILSSKKLLLSDSGFYLCAWSSGGTNSNQPQHFGDGTRLSIL.

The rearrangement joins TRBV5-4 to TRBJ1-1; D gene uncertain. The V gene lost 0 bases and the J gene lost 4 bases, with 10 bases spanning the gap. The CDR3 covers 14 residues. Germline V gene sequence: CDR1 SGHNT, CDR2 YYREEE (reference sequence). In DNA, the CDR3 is TGTGCCAGCAGCTTGGATCTCGGGAGCACTGAAGCTTTCTTT. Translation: CASSLDLGSTEAFF.

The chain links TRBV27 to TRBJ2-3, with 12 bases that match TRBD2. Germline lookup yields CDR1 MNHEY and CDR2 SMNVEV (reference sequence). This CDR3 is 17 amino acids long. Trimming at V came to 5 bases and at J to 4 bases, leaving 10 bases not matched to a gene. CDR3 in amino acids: CASSTTLAGGGADTQYF. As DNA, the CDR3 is TGTGCCAGCAGTACCACACTAGCGGGGGGTGGGGCAGATACGCAGTATTTT.

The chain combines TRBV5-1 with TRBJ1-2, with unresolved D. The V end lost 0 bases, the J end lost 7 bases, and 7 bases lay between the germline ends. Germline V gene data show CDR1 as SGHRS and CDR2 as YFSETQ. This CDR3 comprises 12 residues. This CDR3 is CASSLAGPGYTF. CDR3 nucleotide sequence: TGCGCCAGCAGCTTGGCCGGTCCTGGCTACACCTTC.

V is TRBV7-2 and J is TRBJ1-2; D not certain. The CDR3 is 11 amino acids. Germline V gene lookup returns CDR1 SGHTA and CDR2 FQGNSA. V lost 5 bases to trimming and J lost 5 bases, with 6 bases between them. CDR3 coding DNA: TGTGCCAGCAGCCGGTCATATGGCTACACCTTC. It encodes CASSRSYGYTF.

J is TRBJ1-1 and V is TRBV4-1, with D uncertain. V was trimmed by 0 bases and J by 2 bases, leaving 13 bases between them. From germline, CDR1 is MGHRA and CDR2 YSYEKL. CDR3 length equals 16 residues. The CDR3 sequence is CASSQDPSGGNTEAFF. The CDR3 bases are TGCGCCAGCAGCCAAGATCCCTCCGGAGGAAACACTGAAGCTTTCTTT.

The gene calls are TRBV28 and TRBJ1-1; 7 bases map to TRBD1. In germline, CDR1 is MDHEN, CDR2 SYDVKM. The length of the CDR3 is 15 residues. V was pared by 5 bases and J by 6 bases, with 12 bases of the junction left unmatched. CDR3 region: CASSTQGFGIAEAFF. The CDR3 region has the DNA TGTGCCAGCAGTACACAGGGGTTCGGTATCGCTGAAGCTTTCTTT. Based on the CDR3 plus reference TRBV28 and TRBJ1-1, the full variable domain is DVKVTQSSRYLVKRTGEKVFLECVQDMDHENMFWYRQDPGLGLRLIYFSYDVKMKEKGDIPEGYSVSREKKERFSLILESASTNQTSMYLCASSTQGFGIAEAFFGQGTRLTVV.

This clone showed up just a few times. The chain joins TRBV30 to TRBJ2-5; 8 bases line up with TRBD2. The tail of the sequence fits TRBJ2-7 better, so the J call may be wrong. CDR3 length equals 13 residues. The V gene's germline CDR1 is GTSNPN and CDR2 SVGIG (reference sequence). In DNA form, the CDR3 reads TGTGCCTGGAGCGGCCTAGCGGGCTACGAGCAGTACTTC. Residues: CAWSGLAGYEQYF.

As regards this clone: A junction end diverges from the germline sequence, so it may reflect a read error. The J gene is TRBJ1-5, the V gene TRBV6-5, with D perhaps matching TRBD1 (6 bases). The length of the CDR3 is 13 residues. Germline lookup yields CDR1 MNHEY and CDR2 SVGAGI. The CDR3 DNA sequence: TGTGCCAGAAGTTTACAGGGTAATCAGCCCCAGCATTTT. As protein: CARSLQGNQPQHF.

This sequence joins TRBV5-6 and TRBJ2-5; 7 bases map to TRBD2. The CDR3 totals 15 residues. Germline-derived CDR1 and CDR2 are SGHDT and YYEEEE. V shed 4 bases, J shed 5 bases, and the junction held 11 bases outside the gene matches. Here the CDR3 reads CASSLPLGRGETQYF. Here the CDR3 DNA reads TGTGCCAGCAGCCTACCCCTAGGGAGGGGTGAGACCCAGTACTTC. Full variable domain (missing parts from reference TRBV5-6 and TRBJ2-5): DAGVTQSPTHLIKTRGQQVTLRCSPKSGHDTVSWYQQALGQGPQFIFQYYEEEERQRGNFPDRFSGHQFPNYSSELNVNALLLGDSALYLCASSLPLGRGETQYFGPGTRLLVL.

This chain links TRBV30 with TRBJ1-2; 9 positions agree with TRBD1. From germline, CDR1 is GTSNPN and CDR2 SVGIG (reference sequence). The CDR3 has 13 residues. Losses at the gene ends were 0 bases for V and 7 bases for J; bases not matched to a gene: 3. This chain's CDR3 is CAWSVGTGFGYTF. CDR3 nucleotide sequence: TGTGCCTGGAGTGTAGGGACAGGGTTTGGCTACACCTTC.

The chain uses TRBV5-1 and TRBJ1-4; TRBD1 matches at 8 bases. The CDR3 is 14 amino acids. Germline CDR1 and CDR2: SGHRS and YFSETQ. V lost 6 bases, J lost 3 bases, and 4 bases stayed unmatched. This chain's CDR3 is CASKTGEANEKLFF. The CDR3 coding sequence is TGCGCCAGCAAGACAGGGGAGGCTAATGAAAAACTGTTTTTT.

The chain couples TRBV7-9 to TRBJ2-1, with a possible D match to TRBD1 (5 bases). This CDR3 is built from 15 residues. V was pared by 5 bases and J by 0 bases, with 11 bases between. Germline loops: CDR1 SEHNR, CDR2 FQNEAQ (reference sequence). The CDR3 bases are TGTGCCAGCAGCCCAGGGCTGAGCTCCTACAATGAGCAGTTCTTC. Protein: CASSPGLSSYNEQFF.

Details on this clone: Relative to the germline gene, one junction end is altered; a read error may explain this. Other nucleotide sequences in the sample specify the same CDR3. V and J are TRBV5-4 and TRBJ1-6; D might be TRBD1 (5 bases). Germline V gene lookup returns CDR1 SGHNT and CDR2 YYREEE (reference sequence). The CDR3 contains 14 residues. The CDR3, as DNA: TGTGCCAGCAGCTTGGGACAGCGTAATTCCCCCCTCCACTTT. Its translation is CASSLGQRNSPLHF.